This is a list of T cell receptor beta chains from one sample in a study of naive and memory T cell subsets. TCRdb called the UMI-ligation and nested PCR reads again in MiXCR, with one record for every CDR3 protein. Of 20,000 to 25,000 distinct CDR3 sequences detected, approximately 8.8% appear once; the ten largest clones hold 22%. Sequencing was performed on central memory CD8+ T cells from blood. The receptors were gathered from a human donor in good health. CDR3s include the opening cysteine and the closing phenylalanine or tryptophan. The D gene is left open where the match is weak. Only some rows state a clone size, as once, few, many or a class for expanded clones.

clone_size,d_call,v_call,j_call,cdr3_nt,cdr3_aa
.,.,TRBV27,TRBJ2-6,TGTGCCAGCAGTTTATACGGGGCCAACGTCCTGACTTTC,CASSLYGANVLTF
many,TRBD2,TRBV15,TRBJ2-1,TGTGCCACCAGCACCTCTACCGGGACTAGCGGGAGGGCCGGCTACAATGAGCAGTTCTTC,CATSTSTGTSGRAGYNEQFF
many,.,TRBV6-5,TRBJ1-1,TGTGCCAGCGGGCTACGACGGGACACTGAAGCTTTCTTT,CASGLRRDTEAFF
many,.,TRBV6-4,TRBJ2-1,TGTGCCAGCAGTGCACAGGGAGGTGGGTACAATGAGCAGTTCTTC,CASSAQGGGYNEQFF
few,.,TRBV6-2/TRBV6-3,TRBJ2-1,TGTGCCAGCAGTTACTCCGGACCCAATGAGCAGTTCTTC,CASSYSGPNEQFF
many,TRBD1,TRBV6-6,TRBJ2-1,TGTGCCAGCAGTTCTCTCACAGGGGGCTTGGACAATGAGCAGTTCTTC,CASSSLTGGLDNEQFF
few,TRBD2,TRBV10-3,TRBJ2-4,TGTGCCATCAGTTCTCTAGCGGGGACTCAAAACATTCAGTACTTC,CAISSLAGTQNIQYF
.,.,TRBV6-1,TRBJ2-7,TGTGCCAGCATGTATGGGGGTACCTACGAGCAGTACTTC,CASMYGGTYEQYF
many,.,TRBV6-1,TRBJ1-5,TGTGCCAGCGTTTGGACAGCTGATAGCAATCAGCCCCAGCATTTT,CASVWTADSNQPQHF
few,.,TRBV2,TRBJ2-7,TGTGCCAGCAGGGACAAACAAAGGACAGTGGGGACCTACGAGCAGTACTTC,CASRDKQRTVGTYEQYF
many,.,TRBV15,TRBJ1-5,TGTGCCACCAGCAGAGACAGGGCTAGGAGCAATCAGCCCCAGCATTTT,CATSRDRARSNQPQHF
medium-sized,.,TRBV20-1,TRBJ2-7,TGCAGTGCTAGAGATAGCCGGGACAACTACGAGCAGTACTTC,CSARDSRDNYEQYF
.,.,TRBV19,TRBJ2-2,TGTGCCACGACCTCGTTCGGAGGCCGAGACGGGGAGCTGTTTTTT,CATTSFGGRDGELFF
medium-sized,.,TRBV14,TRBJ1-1,TGTGCCAGCAGCCCAGCGCTGGGTCTGACTGAAGCTTTCTTT,CASSPALGLTEAFF
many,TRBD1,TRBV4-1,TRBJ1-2,TGCGCCAGCAGCCAATTACAGGGGTCCTATGGCTACACCTTC,CASSQLQGSYGYTF
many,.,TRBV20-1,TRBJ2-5,TGCAGTGCTAGGTTTCTCTCCGTACAAGAGACCCAGTACTTC,CSARFLSVQETQYF
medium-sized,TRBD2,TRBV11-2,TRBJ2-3,TGTGCCAGCAGCTCTACGGGACTAGAGACAGATACGCAGTATTTT,CASSSTGLETDTQYF
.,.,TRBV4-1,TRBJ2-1,TGCGCCAGCAGCCAAGAGTTTACTGAGCAGTTCTTC,CASSQEFTEQFF
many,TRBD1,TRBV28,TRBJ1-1,TGTGCCAGCACCCGTGACAGGGGTGGCACTGAAGCTTTCTTT,CASTRDRGGTEAFF
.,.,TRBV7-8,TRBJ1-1,TGTGCCAGCAGCTTAAGGGCCTCAAACCCCAAAAATGAAGCTTTCTTT,CASSLRASNPKNEAFF
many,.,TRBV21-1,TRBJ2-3,TGTGCCAGCAGCAATGGCACACCGTGCACAGATACGCAGTATTTT,CASSNGTPCTDTQYF